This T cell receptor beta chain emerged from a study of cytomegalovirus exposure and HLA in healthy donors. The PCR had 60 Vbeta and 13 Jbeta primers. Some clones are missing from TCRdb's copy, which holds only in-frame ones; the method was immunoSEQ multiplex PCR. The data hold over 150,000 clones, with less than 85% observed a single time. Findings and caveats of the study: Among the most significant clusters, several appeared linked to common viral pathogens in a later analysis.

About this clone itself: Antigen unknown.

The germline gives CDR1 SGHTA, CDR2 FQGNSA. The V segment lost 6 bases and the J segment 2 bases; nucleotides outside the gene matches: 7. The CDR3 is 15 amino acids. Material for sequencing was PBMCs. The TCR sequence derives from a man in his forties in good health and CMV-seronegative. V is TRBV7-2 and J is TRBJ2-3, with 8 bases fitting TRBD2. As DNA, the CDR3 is TGTGCCAGCAGTTTTCGGGGGGGCGACACAGATACGCAGTATTTT. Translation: CASSFRGGDTDTQYF.